The next 27 T cell receptor beta chains were all read from a single sample in a study of cytomegalovirus exposure and HLA in healthy donors. The PCR contained 60 Vbeta and 13 Jbeta primers. Assay: immunoSEQ multiplex PCR; the TCRdb copy retains only in-frame clones and omits some. The sample holds about 86,000 clones, around 79% seen once. Input material: PBMCs. The receptors shown here come from a middle-aged woman in good health and CMV-seropositive.

J is TRBJ1-5 and V is TRBV27, with D unresolved. The length of the CDR3 is 13 residues. CDR1 MNHEY and CDR2 SMNVEV come from the germline V gene (reference sequence). V lost 3 bases to trimming and J lost 4 bases, with 7 bases between them. Here the CDR3 reads CASSFERNQPQHF. The CDR3, as DNA: TGTGCCAGCAGTTTCGAGAGAAATCAGCCCCAGCATTTT.

The rearrangement uses TRBV19 and TRBJ1-5; the D is unclear. Deletions cut 3 bases from V and 2 bases from J, with 5 bases between. CDR3 length: 13 residues. Germline CDR1 is LNHDA and CDR2 is SQIVND (reference sequence). This CDR3 is CASSMSGNQPQHF. The CDR3 DNA reads TGTGCCAGTAGTATGAGTGGCAATCAGCCCCAGCATTTT.

J is TRBJ1-2 and V is TRBV5-1; no reliable D call. The CDR3 is made up of 13 amino acids. Per the germline V gene, CDR1 is SGHRS and CDR2 is YFSETQ. With 1 base removed from V and 0 bases from J, the gap between germline ends came to 4 bases. The CDR3 reads CASSLTPNYGYTF. DNA for the CDR3: TGCGCCAGCAGCTTGACTCCTAACTATGGCTACACCTTC.

V and J are TRBV5-4 and TRBJ1-2; 7 nucleotides match TRBD1. The CDR3 is 16 residues long. CDR1 SGHNT and CDR2 YYREEE come from the germline V gene (reference sequence). The V segment lost 0 bases and the J segment 2 bases; nucleotides outside the gene matches: 7. The CDR3 reads CASSLGGGQFNYGYTF. CDR3 bases: TGTGCCAGCAGCTTGGGAGGGGGACAGTTCAACTATGGCTACACCTTC.

This clone was detected only once. The chain is built from TRBV29-1 and TRBJ2-1; 7 nucleotides align to TRBD2. Trimming removed 5 bases from V and 1 base from J; junction bases left unmatched: 8. The CDR3 is 15 amino acids. CDR1 is SQVTM and CDR2 is ANQGSEA in the germline V gene. CDR3 sequence reads: CSVSGGSGSYNEQFF. CDR3 bases: TGCAGCGTTTCGGGCGGGAGTGGATCCTACAATGAGCAGTTCTTC.

This clone was recorded only once. The chain joins TRBV6-1 to TRBJ1-6, with D possibly TRBD1 on 5 matching bases. Germline CDR1 and CDR2: MNHNS and SASEGT. Between the trimmed V and J ends, which lost 3 bases and 3 bases, there was a span of 15 bases. This CDR3 has 17 amino acids. The CDR3 protein is CASSDEERQFYNSPLHF. CDR3 nucleotides: TGTGCCAGCAGTGACGAGGAGAGACAGTTCTATAATTCACCCCTCCACTTT.

This sequence joins TRBV5-4 and TRBJ2-7; no reliable D call. This CDR3 spans 12 amino acids. Germline CDR1 SGHNT, CDR2 YYREEE (reference sequence). Trimming took 1 base from V and 5 from J, leaving 7 bases between them. CDR3 amino acids: CASSLFGDEQYF. Written as DNA, the CDR3 is TGTGCCAGCAGCTTGTTTGGAGACGAGCAGTACTTC.

This rearrangement joins TRBV28 to TRBJ1-3; D is uncertain. Germline V gene sequence: CDR1 MDHEN, CDR2 SYDVKM. CDR3 length: 14 amino acids. V dropped 3 bases and J dropped 5 bases, with 11 bases sitting between them. DNA of the CDR3: TGTGCCAGCAGTTTGATAACAAGTCGAAACACCATATATTTT. This translates into CASSLITSRNTIYF.

The gene calls are TRBV5-1 and TRBJ1-5, with D possibly TRBD1 on 5 matching bases. The germline CDR1 and CDR2 sequences are SGHRS and YFSETQ. V lost 2 bases, J lost 2 bases, and 11 bases lay in between. The CDR3 has 15 amino acids. The CDR3 protein is CASSLGGDGNQPQHF. CDR3 nucleotide sequence: TGCGCCAGCAGCTTAGGAGGGGACGGCAATCAGCCCCAGCATTTT.

The rearrangement joins TRBV6-4 to TRBJ1-1, with D uncertain. Germline CDR1 is MRHNA and CDR2 is SNTAGT. This CDR3 contains 13 residues. V lost 0 bases and J 1 base, leaving 3 bases between the germline ends. As DNA, the CDR3 is TGTGCCAGCAGTGACTCACAGAACACTGAAGCTTTCTTT. It yields the protein CASSDSQNTEAFF.

V is TRBV9 and J is TRBJ2-1, with TRBD1 identical over 8 bases. CDR1 is SGDLS, CDR2 YYNGEE, per germline. The V gene end was trimmed by 3 bases and the J gene end by 2 bases; junction bases not matched to a gene: 7. The CDR3 is 16 amino acids. CDR3 bases: TGTGCCAGCAGCGCCGGACAGGGAGTAGCCTACAATGAGCAGTTCTTC. This codes for CASSAGQGVAYNEQFF. The whole variable domain, remainder taken from reference TRBV9 and TRBJ2-1, is DSGVTQTPKHLITATGQRVTLRCSPRSGDLSVYWYQQSLDQGLQFLIQYYNGEERAKGNILERFSAQQFPDLHSELNLSSLELGDSALYFCASSAGQGVAYNEQFFGPGTRLTVL.

The chain joins TRBV4-3 to TRBJ1-3; D is undetermined. V lost 4 bases, J lost 1 base, and 5 bases lay in between. CDR3 size: 13 residues. CDR1 is LGHNA, CDR2 YSLEER, per germline. The chain's CDR3 is CASSRRSGNTIYF. CDR3 DNA: TGCGCCAGCAGCCGCCGGTCTGGAAACACCATATATTTT.

The chain combines TRBV7-6 with TRBJ1-2; TRBD1 matches 8 bases. Trimming took 6 bases from V and 2 from J; bases not matched to a gene: 2. Germline values: CDR1 SGHVS, CDR2 FNYEAQ. The length of the CDR3 is 13 residues. As DNA, the CDR3 is TGTGCCAGCAGTCGGACAGGGAACTATGGCTACACCTTC. This codes for CASSRTGNYGYTF.

This rearrangement joins TRBV7-9 to TRBJ1-5; D perhaps matches TRBD1 (6 bases). CDR1 is SEHNR, CDR2 FQNEAQ, per germline (reference sequence). This CDR3 has 16 residues. Between the trimmed V and J ends, which lost 1 base and 0 bases, there was a span of 10 bases. CDR3 in DNA: TGTGCCAGCAGCTTAGGGACAGAACATAGCAATCAGCCCCAGCATTTT. Amino acids: CASSLGTEHSNQPQHF.

The V gene is TRBV7-6, the J gene TRBJ1-1, with a tentative D call TRBD1 (5 bases). The germline V and J ends were trimmed by 4 bases and 2 bases, with 14 bases remaining between them. Looked up from germline, CDR1 is SGHVS and CDR2 is FNYEAQ. This CDR3 has 15 residues. In DNA, the CDR3 is TGTGCCAGCAGCTCCCCCGGGGGTGCCAACACTGAAGCTTTCTTT. Its protein is CASSSPGGANTEAFF.

This clone was picked up a small number of times. The chain joins TRBV7-8 to TRBJ1-2; 8 positions match TRBD1. Germline lookup yields CDR1 SGHVS and CDR2 FQNEAQ. The CDR3 consists of 17 residues. J was trimmed by 2 bases and V by 5 bases; bases with no gene match: 13. CDR3 protein: CASSHIRDRTTNYGYTF. In DNA form, the CDR3 reads TGTGCCAGCAGCCACATCCGGGACAGGACGACAAACTATGGCTACACCTTC.

The V call is TRBV6-1, the J call TRBJ2-7, with 7 bases fitting TRBD1. The junction had 14 bases not matched to a gene; V was cut back by 7 bases and J by 5 bases. The germline gives CDR1 MNHNS, CDR2 SASEGT. The CDR3 is made up of 15 amino acids. The CDR3 DNA follows: TGTGCCAGCATGGACAGGTTCCCCCGGAAGGACGAGCAGTACTTC. Translation: CASMDRFPRKDEQYF.

This clone was seen a handful of times. The chain has TRBV6-5 and TRBJ2-3; the D is unclear. From germline, CDR1 is MNHEY and CDR2 SVGAGI. V was clipped by 6 bases and J by 2 bases, with 6 bases between them. There are 12 residues in the CDR3. The CDR3 DNA is TGTGCCAGCAGCAGTAACACAGATACGCAGTATTTT. Amino acid sequence: CASSSNTDTQYF.

V is TRBV19 and J is TRBJ1-1, with TRBD1 matching over 9 bases. J lost 3 bases, V lost 3 bases, and 5 bases had no gene match. CDR1 LNHDA and CDR2 SQIVND come from the germline V gene (reference sequence). CDR3 length: 15 amino acids. The CDR3 sequence: CASSMGQGYHTEAFF. The CDR3 DNA reads as TGTGCCAGTAGTATGGGACAGGGTTATCACACTGAAGCTTTCTTT.

The V call is TRBV29-1, the J call TRBJ2-5; D is unclear. V lost 4 bases, J lost 3 bases, and 3 bases lay in between. The CDR3 contains 10 residues. Germline V gives CDR1 SQVTM, CDR2 ANQGSEA. In nucleotides, the CDR3 is TGCAGCGTTGCGGAAGAGACCCAGTACTTC. Encoded protein: CSVAEETQYF.

The V and J genes are TRBV2 and TRBJ2-2, with 7 bases fitting TRBD1. The V gene's germline CDR1 is SNHLY and CDR2 FYNNEI. Losses at the gene ends were 11 bases for V and 7 bases for J; bases not matched to a gene: 13. There are 14 residues in the CDR3. The CDR3 coding sequence is TGTGCCGGGACCCGACAGGGTGCGGGCGGGGAGCTGTTTTTT. It specifies CAGTRQGAGGELFF.

The genes are TRBV29-1 and TRBJ2-7; TRBD2 aligns across 9 bases. The CDR3 loop spans 15 amino acids. J was trimmed by 5 bases and V by 1 base; bases with no gene match: 9. CDR1 and CDR2 from the germline V gene are SQVTM and ANQGSEA. The CDR3 here is CSVEVPIAGVNEQYF. The CDR3 region has the DNA TGCAGCGTTGAAGTTCCTATAGCGGGAGTCAACGAGCAGTACTTC.

V and J are TRBV5-1 and TRBJ2-2; 13 nucleotides match TRBD2. Germline lookup yields CDR1 SGHRS and CDR2 YFSETQ. This CDR3 comprises 17 residues. Trimming at V came to 3 bases and at J to 3 bases, leaving 5 bases not matched to a gene. The chain's CDR3 is CASSSGTSGIDTGELFF. In nucleotides, the CDR3 is TGCGCCAGCAGCTCCGGGACTAGCGGGATAGACACCGGGGAGCTGTTTTTT.

The V call is TRBV25-1, the J call TRBJ2-7, with D possibly being TRBD2 (5 bases). Germline V CDR1 and CDR2: MGHDK, SYGVNS. This CDR3 has 14 residues. The V and J ends lost 3 bases and 0 bases respectively, with 9 bases between them. The CDR3 is CASSEVGSSYEQYF. Here the CDR3 DNA reads TGTGCCAGCAGTGAGGTAGGGAGCTCCTACGAGCAGTACTTC.

J is TRBJ2-3 and V is TRBV5-1, with a weak D call TRBD2 (5 bases). Germline V lookup: CDR1 SGHRS, CDR2 YFSETQ. Deletions cut 1 base from V and 3 bases from J, with 12 bases between. This CDR3 has 15 amino acids. CDR3 loop: CASSLLAGGTDTQYF. In DNA, the CDR3 is TGCGCCAGCAGCTTGTTGGCGGGTGGGACAGATACGCAGTATTTT.

This clone was recorded a few times. The V and J genes are TRBV10-3 and TRBJ2-7; TRBD2 matches 9 bases. This CDR3 region has 15 residues. Germline lookup yields CDR1 ENHRY and CDR2 SYGVKD. V lost 5 bases and J lost 4; bases outside the gene matches: 9. The CDR3 spells CAISPQPSGMYEQYF. CDR3 in DNA: TGTGCCATCAGTCCTCAGCCTAGCGGGATGTACGAGCAGTACTTC.

The table lists this clone with a few counts. V is TRBV5-4 and J is TRBJ2-5; 11 nucleotides align to TRBD2. CDR3 length: 17 residues. CDR1 and CDR2 (germline): SGHNT, YYREEE (reference sequence). V dropped 2 bases and J dropped 4; count of bases not matched to a gene: 10. In DNA form, the CDR3 reads TGTGCCAGCAGCTTAGGGCTAGCGGGAGGTGTAGTAGAGACCCAGTACTTC. The encoded protein is CASSLGLAGGVVETQYF.